One and the same sample provided the 23 T cell receptor beta chains below, sequenced in a study of early T cells in non-severe SARS-CoV-2 infection. TCRdb reanalysed the 5' RACE reads using MiXCR and keeps one entry per CDR3 protein. Of 70,000 to 95,000 distinct CDR3 sequences in the sample, approximately 15% are singletons; the top ten hold less than 3.5%. Specimen: whole blood. The origin of the receptors is an adult who was a healthcare worker with PCR-confirmed SARS-CoV-2 infection or an uninfected control (not recorded which).

This clonotype was seen only a few times. The chain employs TRBV20-1 and TRBJ1-2; 8 bases fit TRBD1. The CDR3 totals 13 residues. CDR1 DFQATT and CDR2 SNEGSKA come from the germline V gene (reference sequence). J lost 6 bases, V lost 2 bases, and 5 bases had no gene match. CDR3 amino acids: CSARFPGGDGYTF. DNA for the CDR3: TGCAGTGCTAGATTCCCAGGGGGCGATGGCTACACCTTC.

The chain employs TRBV10-3 and TRBJ2-5; 8 bases map to TRBD1. Germline CDR1 is ENHRY and CDR2 is SYGVKD. J gave up 1 base and V 11 bases, and 6 bases lay outside the gene matches. The CDR3 has 13 amino acids. The CDR3 nucleotides are TGTGCCGTACAGGGGGACACCCAAGAGACCCAGTACTTC. Protein sequence: CAVQGDTQETQYF.

This clonotype has just a few counts. The CDR3 DNA sequence: TGTGCCAGCAGCTTAATGGATCTCTCCTACGAGCAGTACTTC. Translated, it gives CASSLMDLSYEQYF. The chain couples TRBV7-9 to TRBJ2-7, with unresolved D. This CDR3 region has 14 residues. Deletions cut 2 bases from V and 0 bases from J, with 8 bases between. Germline values: CDR1 SEHNR, CDR2 FQNEAQ (reference sequence). Supplemented by reference TRBV7-9 and TRBJ2-7, the full variable domain reads DTGVSQNPRHKITKRGQNVTFRCDPISEHNRLYWYRQTLGQGPEFLTYFQNEAQLEKSRLLSDRFSAERPKGSFSTLEIQRTEQGDSAMYLCASSLMDLSYEQYFGPGTRLTVT.

This chain uses TRBV20-1 with TRBJ2-3; D gene unclear. Trimming removed 7 bases at V and 0 bases at J, with 8 bases between. The CDR3 is made up of 12 amino acids. Germline V CDR1 and CDR2: DFQATT, SNEGSKA (reference sequence). CDR3 loop: CSVPASTDTQYF. CDR3 sequence (DNA): TGCAGTGTACCTGCTAGCACAGATACGCAGTATTTT.

V gene TRBV12-3 or TRBV12-4 combines with J gene TRBJ1-4; perhaps TRBD1 as D (6 bases). The CDR3 is 16 amino acids. Deletions cut 3 bases from V and 0 bases from J, with 11 bases between. Here the CDR3 DNA reads TGTGCCAGCAGTTTCCGACAGGCCTCAACTAATGAAAAACTGTTTTTT. It yields the protein CASSFRQASTNEKLFF.

The CDR3 DNA reads TGTGCCACAACGGAACAGGGCCGATCACCCCTCCACTTT. Its translation: CATTEQGRSPLHF. The chain has TRBV6-1 and TRBJ1-6, with TRBD1 as a possible D gene (6 bases). V shed 10 bases and J shed 10 bases, with 17 bases lying between them. The CDR3 is 13 residues long. Germline-derived CDR1 and CDR2 are MNHNS and SASEGT.

This chain joins TRBV5-1 and TRBJ2-7; 12 bases align to TRBD2. J gave up 4 bases and V 3 bases, and 11 bases lay outside the gene matches. CDR3 length: 17 residues. Germline V gene data show CDR1 as SGHRS and CDR2 as YFSETQ. The CDR3 DNA reads as TGCGCCAGCAGCTCGGGACTAGCGGGCCCAAACTTTTACGAGCAGTACTTC. This translates into CASSSGLAGPNFYEQYF.

This clonotype has more than one count but fewer than ten. The rearrangement links TRBV28 to TRBJ1-2; D is unclear. Germline V gene sequence: CDR1 MDHEN, CDR2 SYDVKM. This CDR3 has 12 residues. Trimming stripped 5 bases from V and 4 bases from J, with 8 bases between. The CDR3 sequence is CASSTVGYGYTF. CDR3 DNA: TGTGCCAGCAGTACCGTAGGCTATGGCTACACCTTC.

This clonotype was observed a few times. The chain joins TRBV7-9 to TRBJ2-1; D call uncertain. Germline CDR1 and CDR2: SEHNR and FQNEAQ (reference sequence). Trimming left V 2 bases short and J 5 bases short, with 10 bases between. This CDR3 is 14 amino acids long. CDR3 DNA sequence: TGTGCCAGCAGCTTATTGGGGAACCACAATGAGCAGTTCTTC. Protein sequence: CASSLLGNHNEQFF.

This clonotype was observed a few times. The chain couples TRBV6-1 to TRBJ2-4, with D perhaps matching TRBD2 (5 bases). CDR3 length: 20 residues. Trimming removed 0 bases from V and 7 bases from J, with 28 bases in between. CDR1 MNHNS and CDR2 SASEGT come from the germline V gene. The CDR3 protein is CASSEALQWVRGERRNIQYF. The CDR3 region has the DNA TGTGCCAGCAGTGAAGCGCTTCAATGGGTCCGGGGTGAGCGACGGAACATTCAGTACTTC.

The V gene is TRBV3-1, the J gene TRBJ2-1; 11 bases line up with TRBD2. Trimming removed 1 base from V and 6 bases from J; junction bases left unmatched: 8. The CDR3 runs 17 residues. Germline V gene lookup returns CDR1 LGHDT and CDR2 YNNKEL (reference sequence). The chain's CDR3 is CASSQVTGTSGRNEQFF. CDR3 nucleotide sequence: TGTGCCAGCAGCCAAGTAACCGGGACTAGCGGCCGCAATGAGCAGTTCTTC.

V usage is TRBV28 and J usage is TRBJ2-5; D unresolved. CDR3 length: 12 amino acids. CDR1 and CDR2 from the germline V gene are MDHEN and SYDVKM. Trimming took 5 bases from V and 6 from J, leaving 10 bases between them. The CDR3 reads CASSPNSQTQYF. DNA for the CDR3: TGTGCCAGCAGTCCCAATTCCCAGACCCAGTACTTC.

In its sample, this clonotype was seen a few times. This sequence joins TRBV12-3 or TRBV12-4 and TRBJ2-5; 7 bases line up with TRBD2. This CDR3 has 14 residues. The ends lost 7 bases at V and 5 bases at J; junction bases unmatched: 10. CDR3 nucleotides: TGTGCCAGCACCCTTGGCGGGAGAGGGGAGACCCAGTACTTC. Its translation: CASTLGGRGETQYF.

This sequence joins TRBV12-3 or TRBV12-4 and TRBJ2-3; no clear D. The CDR3 is 12 residues long. Between the trimmed V and J ends, which lost 3 bases and 3 bases, there was a span of 4 bases. The CDR3 here is CASSFITDTQYF. The CDR3 bases are TGTGCCAGCAGTTTCATTACAGATACGCAGTATTTT.

This chain connects TRBV3-1 to TRBJ2-3, with 10 positions matching TRBD1. Germline-derived CDR1 and CDR2 are LGHDT and YNNKEL (reference sequence). CDR3 length equals 15 residues. Germline trimming cut 1 base from V and 7 bases from J; bases unmatched to any gene: 5. Here the CDR3 DNA reads TGTGCCAGCAGCCAAGTTCAGGGACAGGGGCATACGCAGTATTTT. It specifies CASSQVQGQGHTQYF.

The rearrangement uses TRBV13 and TRBJ2-5; D not resolved. Germline lookup yields CDR1 PRHDT and CDR2 FYEKMQ (reference sequence). V was trimmed by 4 bases and J by 4 bases, leaving 13 bases between them. The CDR3 sequence is 14 residues long. In DNA, the CDR3 is TGTGCCAGCAGCTCCAGGCGAAAAGCAGAGACCCAGTACTTC. Translated: CASSSRRKAETQYF. The full variable domain, rest sourced from reference TRBV13 and TRBJ2-5, is AAGVIQSPRHLIKEKRETATLKCYPIPRHDTVYWYQQGPGQDPQFLISFYEKMQSDKGSIPDRFSAQQFSDYHSELNMSSLELGDSALYFCASSSRRKAETQYFGPGTRLLVL.

This chain uses TRBV9 with TRBJ1-2, with D unclear. Germline-derived CDR1 and CDR2 are SGDLS and YYNGEE. The ends were cut back, 0 bases at V and 2 bases at J, with 8 bases in the middle. The CDR3 consists of 14 residues. CDR3 region: CASSVGNGNYGYTF. DNA of the CDR3: TGTGCCAGCAGCGTAGGAAACGGAAACTATGGCTACACCTTC.

This sequence joins TRBV2 and TRBJ2-1, with TRBD2 matching over 10 bases. The junction had 7 bases not matched to a gene; V was cut back by 3 bases and J by 8 bases. In germline, CDR1 is SNHLY, CDR2 FYNNEI. CDR3 length: 15 amino acids. CDR3 bases: TGTGCCAGCAGTGATGCCTGGACTAGCGGTGATGAGCAGTTCTTC. It translates to CASSDAWTSGDEQFF.

The chain is built from TRBV20-1 and TRBJ1-1, with unresolved D. Trimming took off 3 bases at V and 0 bases at J, with 8 bases between the two ends. The CDR3 has 13 residues. Germline V gene lookup returns CDR1 DFQATT and CDR2 SNEGSKA (reference sequence). This CDR3 is CSASSGMNTEAFF. The CDR3, as DNA: TGCAGTGCTAGCTCCGGTATGAACACTGAAGCTTTCTTT.

The chain has TRBV29-1 and TRBJ1-5; 8 bases match TRBD1. This CDR3 contains 13 residues. V was pared by 6 bases and J by 5 bases, with 6 bases of the junction left unmatched. The germline V gene encodes CDR1 SQVTM and CDR2 ANQGSEA. As DNA, the CDR3 is TGCAGCGTCTCAGGGGGCAGGGATCAGCCCCAGCATTTT. Its translation is CSVSGGRDQPQHF.

This clonotype was detected only a few times. The chain has TRBV5-1 and TRBJ2-5; weak D call: TRBD1 (6 bases). The germline V gene encodes CDR1 SGHRS and CDR2 YFSETQ. The ends were cut back, 3 bases at V and 1 base at J, with 13 bases in the middle. The CDR3 totals 15 residues. Here the CDR3 DNA reads TGCGCCAGCAGCTCGAACGGACAGATCCAAGAGACCCAGTACTTC. Translated, it gives CASSSNGQIQETQYF. The variable domain in full, completed from reference TRBV5-1 and TRBJ2-5, reads KAGVTQTPRYLIKTRGQQVTLSCSPISGHRSVSWYQQTPGQGLQFLFEYFSETQRNKGNFPGRFSGRQFSNSRSEMNVSTLELGDSALYLCASSSNGQIQETQYFGPGTRLLVL.

The chain employs TRBV5-1 and TRBJ2-2; 9 bases align to TRBD1. The germline gives CDR1 SGHRS, CDR2 YFSETQ. The CDR3 extends over 19 amino acids. V lost 4 bases and J lost 4; bases outside the gene matches: 17. CDR3 residues: CASSAYLHTRQGGTGELFF. Here the CDR3 DNA reads TGCGCCAGCAGCGCCTATCTCCATACTCGACAGGGGGGCACCGGGGAGCTGTTTTTT. Looking up the rest from reference TRBV5-1 and TRBJ2-2 gives the full variable domain: KAGVTQTPRYLIKTRGQQVTLSCSPISGHRSVSWYQQTPGQGLQFLFEYFSETQRNKGNFPGRFSGRQFSNSRSEMNVSTLELGDSALYLCASSAYLHTRQGGTGELFFGEGSRLTVL.

This clonotype was seen more than once but under ten times. The chain employs TRBV20-1 and TRBJ2-7; 11 bases align to TRBD2. V shed 3 bases and J 3 bases; nucleotides not matched to a gene: 7. The CDR3 is made up of 15 amino acids. Germline lookup yields CDR1 DFQATT and CDR2 SNEGSKA (reference sequence). The CDR3 spells CSASLRLAGNYEQYF. In nucleotides, the CDR3 is TGCAGTGCTAGCCTGAGACTAGCGGGAAACTACGAGCAGTACTTC.